The 29 T cell receptor beta chains reported below all come from one sample, sequenced in a study of OX40 agonist ivuxolimab in advanced cancers. TCRdb's table, derived via immunoSEQ multiplex PCR, lists solely in-frame clones and lacks some. Seen here are fewer than 100,000 clones, approximately 91% observed once, and the top ten hold 0.33%. The sequences come from CD4+ or CD8+ T cells sorted from blood, collected in a trial of the OX40 agonist ivuxolimab. The receptors shown here come from an adult with an advanced solid tumor such as melanoma, head and neck, liver or kidney cancer.

The genes are TRBV7-2 and TRBJ2-1, with 8 bases that match TRBD1. This CDR3 region has 16 residues. CDR1 and CDR2 from the germline V gene are SGHTA and FQGNSA. Trimming at V came to 4 bases and at J to 10 bases, leaving 15 bases not matched to a gene. The CDR3 protein is CASSSGGTGPTREQFF. Here the CDR3 DNA reads TGTGCCAGCAGCTCAGGCGGGACAGGTCCTACTCGGGAGCAGTTCTTC.

The rearrangement links TRBV19 to TRBJ1-1; 7 bases align to TRBD1. Germline CDR1 and CDR2: LNHDA and SQIVND (reference sequence). This CDR3 has 16 amino acids. The J segment lost 0 bases and the V segment lost 6 bases, leaving 10 bases of the junction unmatched. The CDR3 DNA is TGTGCCAGTAGGAAACAGGGGAACACCATGAACACTGAAGCTTTCTTT. Protein: CASRKQGNTMNTEAFF.

This chain uses TRBV5-6 with TRBJ1-1; D not certain. This CDR3 contains 13 residues. Germline V gene data show CDR1 as SGHDT and CDR2 as YYEEEE. With 4 bases removed from V and 4 bases from J, the gap between germline ends came to 11 bases. The CDR3 spells CASSVRERTEAFF. CDR3 nucleotides: TGTGCCAGCAGCGTGAGGGAGCGCACTGAAGCTTTCTTT.

This rearrangement joins TRBV29-1 to TRBJ2-3; 10 nucleotides match TRBD2. Germline CDR1 and CDR2: SQVTM and ANQGSEA. V was pared by 8 bases and J by 4 bases, with 12 bases of the junction left unmatched. This CDR3 contains 15 residues. CDR3 in amino acids: CSLSRLAGDADTQYF. CDR3 DNA: TGCAGCCTGTCTCGTCTAGCGGGAGATGCAGATACGCAGTATTTT.

This clone was recorded only once. The rearrangement uses TRBV7-2 and TRBJ2-3; no firm D call. Germline V gives CDR1 SGHTA, CDR2 FQGNSA. The V gene lost 3 bases and the J gene lost 6 bases, with 13 bases spanning the gap. This CDR3 has 14 amino acids. The CDR3, as DNA: TGTGCCAGCAGCTTTGGCTCCACGAGGGATACGCAGTATTTT. It codes for CASSFGSTRDTQYF.

V gene TRBV6-5 combines with J gene TRBJ2-3; D call uncertain. The CDR3 consists of 15 residues. CDR1 and CDR2 from the germline V gene are MNHEY and SVGAGI. V was clipped by 4 bases and J by 4 bases, with 15 bases between them. Here the CDR3 DNA reads TGTGCCAGCAGTTCGAACCGGCGTGCGGCAGATACGCAGTATTTT. Its translation: CASSSNRRAADTQYF.

The chain uses TRBV5-6 and TRBJ2-1; D gene ambiguous. This CDR3 has 17 residues. Per germline, CDR1 SGHDT and CDR2 YYEEEE. Trimming cost V 3 bases and J 1 base, with 17 bases left between them. The CDR3 reads CASSYRSRRLSYNEQFF. The CDR3 bases are TGTGCCAGCAGCTACAGATCCCGGCGCCTATCCTACAATGAGCAGTTCTTC.

This clone was observed a single time. The gene calls are TRBV19 and TRBJ2-3; possible D gene TRBD1, 6 bases. Deletions cut 1 base from V and 2 bases from J, with 13 bases between. Germline loops: CDR1 LNHDA, CDR2 SQIVND (reference sequence). The CDR3 sequence is 16 residues long. The CDR3: CASSIVSGTPTDTQYF. For the CDR3, the DNA is TGTGCCAGTAGTATAGTTTCCGGGACACCCACAGATACGCAGTATTTT.

The chain carries TRBV19 and TRBJ2-4; a possible D gene is TRBD1 (5 bases). This CDR3 comprises 14 residues. The germline V gene has CDR1 LNHDA and CDR2 SQIVND (reference sequence). With 5 bases removed from V and 6 bases from J, the gap between germline ends came to 14 bases. The CDR3 sequence: CASSPRMQGNIQYF. CDR3 coding DNA: TGTGCCAGTAGTCCACGAATGCAGGGAAACATTCAGTACTTC.

The genes are TRBV6-5 and TRBJ1-1; 7 bases agree with TRBD1. Looked up from germline, CDR1 is MNHEY and CDR2 is SVGAGI. The CDR3 runs to 14 residues. The ends lost 5 bases at V and 3 bases at J; junction bases unmatched: 6. In DNA, the CDR3 is TGTGCCAGCAGTGAGGACAGGAGGTACACTGAAGCTTTCTTT. It codes for CASSEDRRYTEAFF.

This chain joins TRBV5-4 and TRBJ1-5, with D unclear. The ends were cut back, 1 base at V and 5 bases at J, with 7 bases in the middle. Germline values: CDR1 SGHNT, CDR2 YYREEE (reference sequence). This CDR3 has 13 residues. The CDR3 reads CASSLNGDQPQHF. The CDR3 bases are TGTGCCAGCAGCTTGAACGGGGATCAGCCCCAGCATTTT.

The chain employs TRBV7-2 and TRBJ2-2; D not certain. This CDR3 region has 14 residues. Germline values: CDR1 SGHTA, CDR2 FQGNSA. Trimming shortened V by 3 bases and J by 6 bases, and 11 bases separated the two germline ends. Here the CDR3 reads CASSLGLIAGELFF. In nucleotides, the CDR3 is TGTGCCAGCAGCTTGGGCCTAATTGCCGGGGAGCTGTTTTTT.

V is TRBV28 and J is TRBJ2-5, with D maybe TRBD2 (7 bases). CDR1 is MDHEN and CDR2 is SYDVKM in the germline V gene. The CDR3 runs 14 residues. V gave up 3 bases and J gave up 2 bases, with 10 bases separating them. DNA for the CDR3: TGTGCCAGCAGTTTGAGGGGGGGACAAGAGACCCAGTACTTC. Its protein is CASSLRGGQETQYF.

About this clone itself: Within the sample, other DNA sequences also encode this same CDR3. The chain has TRBV6-5 and TRBJ2-7; TRBD1 agrees at 9 bases. The ends lost 4 bases at V and 3 bases at J; junction bases unmatched: 4. From germline, CDR1 is MNHEY and CDR2 SVGAGI. The CDR3 sequence is 14 residues long. CDR3 DNA sequence: TGTGCCAGCAGTTTATCGACAGGGGGCTACGAGCAGTACTTC. Its protein product is CASSLSTGGYEQYF.

The chain recombines TRBV7-9 with TRBJ2-2, with TRBD2 matching 8 bases. Trimming at V came to 3 bases and at J to 4 bases, leaving 7 bases not matched to a gene. The CDR3 runs to 16 residues. CDR1 and CDR2 from the germline V gene are SEHNR and FQNEAQ (reference sequence). DNA for the CDR3: TGTGCCAGCAGCTTCTCGGGAGGGCCTGGCACCGGGGAGCTGTTTTTT. Encoded protein: CASSFSGGPGTGELFF.

This rearrangement joins TRBV29-1 to TRBJ1-2, with a possible D match to TRBD1 (5 bases). CDR3 length: 13 residues. Trimming took off 6 bases at V and 6 bases at J, with 17 bases between the two ends. CDR1 SQVTM and CDR2 ANQGSEA come from the germline V gene. The CDR3: CSVEGEGFHGYTF. The CDR3 DNA sequence: TGCAGCGTCGAGGGAGAGGGGTTCCATGGCTACACCTTC.

V is TRBV19 and J is TRBJ2-1, with 13 nucleotides matching TRBD2. This CDR3 is built from 15 residues. J was trimmed by 8 bases and V by 5 bases; bases with no gene match: 6. Germline V gene lookup returns CDR1 LNHDA and CDR2 SQIVND (reference sequence). DNA for the CDR3: TGTGCCAGTAGTCCTCGGACTAGCGGGAGCGATGAGCAGTTCTTC. It translates to CASSPRTSGSDEQFF.

The rearrangement links TRBV4-2 to TRBJ2-3; TRBD2 is a possible D gene (5 bases). CDR1 LGHNA and CDR2 YNFKEQ come from the germline V gene. The CDR3 sequence is 14 residues long. The V gene lost 0 bases and the J gene lost 3 bases, with 7 bases spanning the gap. CDR3 nucleotides: TGTGCCAGCAGCCAAGACGGGAAGACAGATACGCAGTATTTT. Its protein product is CASSQDGKTDTQYF.

The chain employs TRBV9 and TRBJ2-2, with 12 bases identical to TRBD1. The CDR3 is 16 residues long. The V and J ends lost 4 bases and 5 bases, in that order; junction bases with no gene match: 6. Germline assignment: CDR1 SGDLS and CDR2 YYNGEE. CDR3: CASSTGTGGVTGELFF. CDR3 nucleotide sequence: TGTGCCAGCAGCACCGGGACAGGGGGCGTAACCGGGGAGCTGTTTTTT.

The chain uses TRBV4-1 and TRBJ2-2; tentative D call: TRBD1 (6 bases). Germline values: CDR1 MGHRA, CDR2 YSYEKL. This CDR3 has 15 amino acids. The V and J ends lost 6 bases and 8 bases respectively, with 19 bases between them. The chain's CDR3 is CASSRAGVGAGELFF. In DNA form, the CDR3 reads TGCGCCAGCAGTCGGGCAGGGGTCGGTGCTGGGGAGCTGTTTTTT.

The V call is TRBV25-1, the J call TRBJ2-7, with D tentatively TRBD2 (6 bases). This CDR3 has 14 amino acids. The V and J ends lost 2 bases and 5 bases respectively, with 13 bases between them. CDR1 is MGHDK and CDR2 is SYGVNS in the germline V gene. In DNA, the CDR3 is TGTGCCAGCAGTGAAACGGGACTCCTCAACGAGCAGTACTTC. It codes for CASSETGLLNEQYF.

Turning to this clone: Within the sample, other DNA sequences also encode this same CDR3. The rearrangement links TRBV5-1 to TRBJ2-1; 10 nucleotides match TRBD2. With V trimmed by 1 base and J by 4 bases, 5 bases remained unmatched. The CDR3 has 16 amino acids. Germline-derived CDR1 and CDR2 are SGHRS and YFSETQ. The CDR3, as DNA: TGCGCCAGCAGCTTGACTAGCGGGACGCCTTACAATGAGCAGTTCTTC. Translated: CASSLTSGTPYNEQFF.

CDR3 sequence (DNA): TGTGCCAGCCGCCGTGGGGGGCCTGGTACCGGGGAGCTGTTTTTT. Residues: CASRRGGPGTGELFF. The gene calls are TRBV7-7 and TRBJ2-2; D is possibly TRBD1 or TRBD2 (6 bases each). This CDR3 is 15 amino acids long. CDR1 and CDR2 (germline): SSHAT, FNYEAQ (reference sequence). V dropped 8 bases and J dropped 5 bases, with 18 bases sitting between them.

This clone was detected only once. The junction and the germline gene differ at one end; a read error may be behind it. The CDR3 sequence is CASSLDRSGTDTQYF. CDR3 nucleotide sequence: TGTGCCAGCAGCCTAGACAGATCTGGCACAGATACGCAGTATTTT. The V gene is TRBV11-2, the J gene TRBJ2-3, with TRBD1 as a possible D gene (5 bases). Germline V gene lookup returns CDR1 SGHAT and CDR2 FQNNGV. CDR3 length: 15 amino acids. The whole variable domain, remainder taken from reference TRBV11-2 and TRBJ2-3, is EAGVAQSPRYKIIEKRQSVAFWCNPISGHATLYWYQQILGQGPKLLIQFQNNGVVDDSQLPKDRFSAERLKGVDSTLKIQPAKLEDSAVYLCASSLDRSGTDTQYFGPGTRLTVL.

This clone was counted only a few times. The CDR3 reads CASTMGTVNQPQHF. The CDR3 region has the DNA TGTGCCAGCACCATGGGGACTGTTAATCAGCCCCAGCATTTT. The rearrangement links TRBV2 to TRBJ1-5, with D tentatively TRBD1 (5 bases). V was shortened by 7 bases and J by 4 bases, with 14 bases between the two germline ends. Germline CDR1 reads SNHLY; CDR2 reads FYNNEI. The CDR3 runs 14 residues.

V usage is TRBV7-2 and J usage is TRBJ2-1, with 9 bases aligning to TRBD2. The V segment lost 1 base and the J segment 6 bases; nucleotides outside the gene matches: 7. Germline loops: CDR1 SGHTA, CDR2 FQGNSA. The CDR3 loop spans 16 amino acids. Here the CDR3 DNA reads TGTGCCAGCAGCTTAGTGTCGAGCGGGAGGTTCAATGAGCAGTTCTTC. Protein sequence: CASSLVSSGRFNEQFF.

CDR3 residues: CASNNARGQGEKLFF. DNA of the CDR3: TGTGCCAGCAACAACGCAAGAGGACAGGGGGAAAAACTGTTTTTT. The chain is built from TRBV28 and TRBJ1-4; 9 nucleotides line up with TRBD1. The germline gives CDR1 MDHEN, CDR2 SYDVKM. The CDR3 sequence is 15 residues long. The V segment lost 7 bases and the J segment 8 bases; nucleotides outside the gene matches: 11.

The chain links TRBV9 to TRBJ2-1; 10 nucleotides agree with TRBD1. The length of the CDR3 is 15 residues. CDR1 and CDR2 from the germline V gene are SGDLS and YYNGEE. The V gene end was trimmed by 4 bases and the J gene end by 4 bases; junction bases not matched to a gene: 5. For the CDR3, the DNA is TGTGCCAGCAGCACGGGACAGGGGAGTTACAATGAGCAGTTCTTC. Its protein product is CASSTGQGSYNEQFF.

The rearrangement links TRBV2 to TRBJ1-2; TRBD1 aligns across 8 bases. The CDR3 is 14 residues long. Germline loops: CDR1 SNHLY, CDR2 FYNNEI. J gave up 7 bases and V 7 bases, and 11 bases lay outside the gene matches. Here the CDR3 reads CASTRTGHLGGYTF. The CDR3 nucleotides are TGTGCCAGCACCAGGACAGGGCACCTGGGTGGCTACACCTTC.